The source of this TCR beta chain is a study of cytomegalovirus exposure and HLA in healthy donors. Study-wide results and caveats: With high specificity and sensitivity, the classifier reportedly diagnosed cytomegalovirus status. In an earlier analysis, productive rearrangement rates for most beta V segments clustered near 87% or 30%. Altogether, 150 to 200 TCR beta chains were recorded as cytomegalovirus-associated.

Researchers ran the PCR with 60 Vbeta and 13 Jbeta primers. Here immunoSEQ multiplex PCR was the method, and the copy in TCRdb shows in-frame clones only, minus some. In all, the sample yields 50,000 to 60,000 clones. The donors gave bone marrow, and they were healthy. For this clone: The antigen is undetermined.

The receptor was derived from a male donor in good health and CMV-seronegative. Specimen: PBMCs.

CDR3 nucleotide sequence: TGTGCCAGCAGGAGGAGCGGGAGGGGCGCCTACGAGCAGTACTTC. Protein sequence: CASRRSGRGAYEQYF. The J gene is TRBJ2-7, the V gene TRBV28, with 10 bases fitting TRBD2. Germline CDR1 MDHEN, CDR2 SYDVKM. Trimming at V came to 6 bases and at J to 2 bases, leaving 7 bases not matched to a gene. This CDR3 has 15 amino acids. The complete variable domain, with remaining parts taken from reference TRBV28 and TRBJ2-7, reads DVKVTQSSRYLVKRTGEKVFLECVQDMDHENMFWYRQDPGLGLRLIYFSYDVKMKEKGDIPEGYSVSREKKERFSLILESASTNQTSMYLCASRRSGRGAYEQYFGPGTRLTVT.